A selection of T cell receptor beta chains follows, all from one sample in a study of T cell responses to AZD1222 COVID-19 vaccine. Produced via immunoSEQ multiplex PCR; TCRdb's table is partial and in-frame only. The data contain some 120,000 clones, just over 85% of them singletons. The sequencing here drew on peripheral blood, taken on day 0 of MenACWY control vaccination. The receptors stem from an adult in good health. Both conserved end residues are part of each CDR3. D genes are given only for firm matches. Rows give clone size only sometimes, using once, few, many, or a class for an expanded clone.

J	V	size	D	DNA	CDR3
TRBJ2-7	TRBV2	NA	TRBD1	TGTGCCAGCATGCCGGGACAGGGTTACCACGAGCAGTACTTC	CASMPGQGYHEQYF
TRBJ2-7	TRBV6-5	NA	NA	TGTGCCAGCATAAACAAGGACTCAAACTACGAGCAGTACTTC	CASINKDSNYEQYF
TRBJ2-7	TRBV29-1	NA	NA	TGCAGCGTTGGCCAGGGCTTCTACGAGCAGTACTTC	CSVGQGFYEQYF
TRBJ2-6	TRBV4-1	NA	TRBD2	TGCGCCAGCAGCCATGGGGGGAGGGCTACTGGGGCCAACGTCCTGACTTTC	CASSHGGRATGANVLTF
TRBJ2-5	TRBV19	few	TRBD1	TGTGCCGCCGGGACAGGGGAAGAGACCCAGTACTTC	CAAGTGEETQYF
TRBJ1-2	TRBV3-1/TRBV3-2	NA	NA	TGTGCCAGCAGCCAAGATAGGCGGATTAACTATGGCTACACCTTC	CASSQDRRINYGYTF
TRBJ2-5	TRBV4-1	NA	TRBD1	TGCGCCAGCAGCCCGGGACAGGGGGGCCGTAGACAAGAGACCCAGTACTTC	CASSPGQGGRRQETQYF
TRBJ2-7	TRBV10-1	NA	TRBD1	TGCGCCAGCAGTGGGGGGACAGGGGGCTACGAGCAGTACTTC	CASSGGTGGYEQYF
TRBJ2-5	TRBV18	NA	TRBD1	TGTGCCAGCTCACCACACAACAGGGGCGGGGAGACCCAGTACTTC	CASSPHNRGGETQYF
TRBJ1-1	TRBV2	NA	NA	TGTGCCAGCAGGGTACAGGGAATGAACACTGAAGCTTTCTTT	CASRVQGMNTEAFF
TRBJ1-5	TRBV6-1	NA	NA	TGTGCCAGCAGTGAGCTCAGGCAGTGGGCTCAGCCCCAGCATTTT	CASSELRQWAQPQHF